The present T cell receptor beta chain was sequenced within a study of blood T cell repertoires in COVID-19 (dated by TCRdb to between 2020 and 2021). Regarding the complete study: Collaborator samples came from the United States, Italy and Spain and covered acute and convalescent phases of COVID-19. Where HLA class I and class II types were available, the types were taken from metadata supplied by the sample provider, not from assay-based typing. The samples were drawn from the first 160 participants of the ongoing ImmuneRACE study and from 1,254 subjects provided by 6 global collaborators. The repertoires were released in a freely available public database intended as a resource for research on the immune response to SARS-CoV-2. The prospective study material was composed of cDNA or gDNA derived from T cells, B-cell-depleted T cells, or PBMCs. Nearly every sample came with metadata listing a de-identified subject ID, COVID-19 status, age in years and sex. Deeply sampled blood TCRbeta repertoires from subjects exposed to, actively infected with, or recovered from COVID-19 were included in the dataset.

CDR3 length: 16 amino acids, cysteine to phenylalanine. CDR3 DNA is the only sequence kept; it has 48 bases, read in frame from the first base. Trimming accounts for 1 base at V and 5 bases at J, while the number of junction bases matched to no gene is 10. Per the germline V gene, SGHNT is the CDR1 and YENEEA is the CDR2. Regarding this clone: It has no known antigen specificity. No base quality values were provided; no much bigger clone lies one nucleotide off.

Overall results and qualifications from the work: The quantity of clinical and demographic metadata differed by source and by participant and was supplied without curation.

Collaborating institutions collected whole blood in K2EDTA tubes following their own protocols. For TCRbeta analysis, collaborator samples were shipped as frozen whole blood, as isolated PBMCs, or as DNA extracted from either sample type. TCRbeta CDR3 regions were amplified from genomic DNA using the immunoSEQ Assay, a bias-controlled multiplex PCR. The paper's processing steps were these. Nucleated cell counts per sample were estimated from amplification of reference gene primers within the assay. To quantify the absolute abundance of each unique TCRbeta CDR3 rearrangement, sequence reads were collapsed and filtered. For each sample, productive Simpson clonality was calculated by taking the square root of Simpson's diversity index across productive rearrangements. The source is immuneACCESS, and TCRdb retained only in-frame sequences with V and J called. Part of the clones is not carried over; for the studies checked, unresolved V genes explain less than half of this, and the remainder is unexplained. V, J and clone size are taken as reported in that table, and D and trimming were inferred from the DNA itself. Across this sample there are 35,000 to 45,000 clones, with around 79% seen only once. The ten largest clones take up approximately 23% of the sample.

The specimen was peripheral blood. The V and J segments used are TRBV11-3 and TRBJ2-7; 8 bases in the middle match TRBD1. The TCR sequence derives from a man aged 70-80 years with acute or convalescent COVID-19. The CDR3 region reads CASSLGTGQGADEQYF. The DNA sequence is as follows: TGTGCCAGCAGCTTAGGTACCGGGCAGGGGGCGGACGAGCAGTACTTC. Extended through the reference TRBV11-3 and TRBJ2-7 proteins, this CDR3 yields the full variable domain: EAGVVQSPRYKIIEKKQPVAFWCNPISGHNTLYWYLQNLGQGPELLIRYENEEAVDDSQLPKDRFSAERLKGVDSTLKIQPAELGDSAVYLCASSLGTGQGADEQYFGPGTRLTVT.